These 15 T cell receptor beta chains were all obtained from the same sample, sequenced in a study of a mutant IDH1 vaccine in newly diagnosed glioma. Antigens of these TCRs are unknown. The table came from immunoSEQ multiplex PCR; TCRdb's copy has only in-frame clones and leaves some out. There are some 35,000 clones in the sample; roughly 81% occur only once, and about an eighth lies in the top ten. The time point denotes: week 5, during vaccination. Topical imiquimod was applied with each vaccine dose, which held 300 ug of mutant IDH1 20-mer peptide. Sequenced material: PBMCs, taken from a glioma patient whose treatment included an IDH1 peptide vaccine. Source of these receptors: a man aged 45 to 65 with glioma.

This sequence joins TRBV6-5 and TRBJ1-2, with D possibly TRBD1 on 5 matching bases. The V and J ends lost 6 bases and 4 bases respectively, with 15 bases between them. Germline CDR1 and CDR2: MNHEY and SVGAGI. The CDR3 consists of 14 residues. CDR3 sequence: CASSQGGGFYGYTF. Written as DNA, the CDR3 is TGTGCCAGCAGCCAGGGAGGAGGGTTCTATGGCTACACCTTC.

This chain joins TRBV7-9 and TRBJ2-5, with D perhaps matching TRBD1 (6 bases). The germline V and J ends were trimmed by 6 bases and 5 bases, with 16 bases remaining between them. CDR1 SEHNR and CDR2 FQNEAQ come from the germline V gene (reference sequence). The CDR3 totals 14 residues. DNA for the CDR3: TGTGCCAGCAGTTGGGACACGGGAACGGAGACCCAGTACTTC. Its translation is CASSWDTGTETQYF. The full variable domain, in which reference TRBV7-9 and TRBJ2-5 provide the parts outside the CDR3, is DTGVSQNPRHKITKRGQNVTFRCDPISEHNRLYWYRQTLGQGPEFLTYFQNEAQLEKSRLLSDRFSAERPKGSFSTLEIQRTEQGDSAMYLCASSWDTGTETQYFGPGTRLLVL.

This chain uses TRBV6-5 with TRBJ2-7, with TRBD2 as a possible D gene (5 bases). The V gene lost 5 bases and the J gene lost 7 bases, with 15 bases spanning the gap. The CDR3 covers 13 residues. Germline CDR1 reads MNHEY; CDR2 reads SVGAGI. Written as DNA, the CDR3 is TGTGCCAGCAGTCCCGTCGAGGGATTGGAGCAGTACTTC. This sequence encodes CASSPVEGLEQYF.

This chain joins TRBV10-3 and TRBJ1-2, with D possibly matching TRBD1 (5 bases). This CDR3 spans 13 amino acids. Germline CDR1 reads ENHRY; CDR2 reads SYGVKD. V shed 8 bases and J shed 8 bases, with 18 bases lying between them. The CDR3 bases are TGTGCCATCGTATGGGGCGCAGGAGGAGGCTACACCTTC. It translates to CAIVWGAGGGYTF.

The rearrangement joins TRBV14 to TRBJ2-5; D unclear. The CDR3 is made up of 13 amino acids. V was trimmed by 2 bases and J by 2 bases, leaving 6 bases between them. Germline V gene lookup returns CDR1 SGHDN and CDR2 FVKESK. Here the CDR3 DNA reads TGTGCCAGCAGCCAAAATAATCAAGAGACCCAGTACTTC. This codes for CASSQNNQETQYF.

The chain couples TRBV6-1 to TRBJ1-5; D gene ambiguous. CDR3 size: 12 residues. Germline CDR1 reads MNHNS; CDR2 reads SASEGT. Trimming pared 7 bases from V and 3 bases from J, leaving 7 bases between. CDR3 region: CASTHLNQPQHF. CDR3 coding DNA: TGTGCCAGCACCCATCTCAATCAGCCCCAGCATTTT.

This clone appeared once. V and J are TRBV28 and TRBJ1-2; D might be TRBD1 (5 bases). V was clipped by 4 bases and J by 4 bases, with 13 bases between them. The germline CDR1 and CDR2 sequences are MDHEN and SYDVKM. The CDR3 covers 14 residues. As DNA, the CDR3 is TGTGCCAGCAGTTCAGTTGCCAGGGTCTATGGCTACACCTTC. Amino acid sequence: CASSSVARVYGYTF.

V gene TRBV19 combines with J gene TRBJ1-5; D is unclear. Trimming pared 7 bases from V and 7 bases from J, leaving 17 bases between. The length of the CDR3 is 14 residues. CDR1 is LNHDA, CDR2 SQIVND, per germline (reference sequence). The CDR3 DNA reads as TGTGCCAGTACCCTAGGGTGGGGTGGCCAGCCCCAGCATTTT. Its protein product is CASTLGWGGQPQHF.

This clone has a handful of counts. The DNA of the CDR3 is TGCGCCAGCAGACGGGTTGCGGGCACAGATACGCAGTATTTT. Protein product: CASRRVAGTDTQYF. The chain recombines TRBV5-1 with TRBJ2-3; D is undetermined. The CDR3 sequence is 14 residues long. From germline, CDR1 is SGHRS and CDR2 YFSETQ. The V end lost 5 bases, the J end lost 1 base, and 11 bases lay between the germline ends.

The chain joins TRBV14 to TRBJ2-3; D may be TRBD2 (6 bases). Looked up from germline, CDR1 is SGHDN and CDR2 is FVKESK. V lost 1 base and J 0 bases, leaving 11 bases between the germline ends. The CDR3 is 16 residues long. Here the CDR3 reads CASSQVWSGSTDTQYF. The CDR3 DNA reads as TGTGCCAGCAGCCAAGTGTGGAGCGGGAGCACAGATACGCAGTATTTT.

The rearrangement joins TRBV4-1 to TRBJ2-3, with TRBD2 identical over 7 bases. With V trimmed by 0 bases and J by 2 bases, 8 bases remained unmatched. The CDR3 loop spans 17 amino acids. Per the germline V gene, CDR1 is MGHRA and CDR2 is YSYEKL. CDR3 DNA: TGCGCCAGCAGCCAAGAGTTTACTAGCGACCTCACAGATACGCAGTATTTT. Its translation is CASSQEFTSDLTDTQYF.

The rearrangement links TRBV28 to TRBJ2-7; D perhaps matches TRBD1 (5 bases). The CDR3 runs to 16 residues. Germline assignment: CDR1 MDHEN and CDR2 SYDVKM. The ends were cut back, 2 bases at V and 3 bases at J, with 17 bases in the middle. CDR3 in amino acids: CASSLPRTTLSYEQYF. CDR3 nucleotide sequence: TGTGCCAGCAGTTTACCCCGGACAACCCTTAGCTACGAGCAGTACTTC.

The chain employs TRBV7-2 and TRBJ1-2; a weak D match, TRBD1 (5 bases). The germline V gene encodes CDR1 SGHTA and CDR2 FQGNSA. Trimming took 1 base from V and 7 from J, leaving 16 bases between them. The CDR3 sequence is 15 residues long. This CDR3 is CASSLGGLLLSGYTF. The CDR3 DNA follows: TGTGCCAGCAGCTTAGGGGGCCTACTATTGTCTGGCTACACCTTC.

The chain combines TRBV21-1 with TRBJ2-5; TRBD2, as called in the table, went unchecked against the DNA. TRBV21-1 is recorded as a pseudogene. CDR3 length equals 15 residues. Here the CDR3 DNA reads TGTGCCAGCAGCAAAAGGCGGGGGGGCGGGGAGACCCAGTACTTC. Encoded protein: CASSKRRGGGETQYF.

The J gene is TRBJ2-6, the V gene TRBV6-1; maybe TRBD1 (5 bases). Germline V gene lookup returns CDR1 MNHNS and CDR2 SASEGT. This CDR3 has 13 amino acids. The V and J ends lost 9 bases and 2 bases respectively, with 8 bases between them. CDR3 loop: CASTGAGANVLTF. CDR3 DNA sequence: TGTGCCAGTACAGGAGCTGGGGCCAACGTCCTGACTTTC.